This T cell receptor (beta chain) was obtained from a study of T cell responses to AZD1222 COVID-19 vaccine. General observations from the study: Baseline testing showed seropositivity in only 6 or 7 AZD1222 recipients. A rise in Spike-specific TCR breadth and depth followed two AZD1222 doses. The donor cohort was predominantly white British with a female majority, and clonal diversity may have been underestimated. At 160-218 and 743-854, vaccine-associated CD4 TCRs were dominant, and they spanned spike.

Worth noting for this clone: Its antigen remains unidentified.

The V segment lost 5 bases and the J segment 4 bases; nucleotides outside the gene matches: 12. Germline values: CDR1 PRHDT, CDR2 FYEKMQ (reference sequence). The CDR3 runs 17 residues. Assay used: immunoSEQ multiplex PCR; TCRdb lists only in-frame clones, some missing. Among about 93,000 clones listed, 85% to 90% were seen once. The source was peripheral blood, collected on day 0 of MenACWY control vaccination. V usage is TRBV13 and J usage is TRBJ2-5, with 11 bases lining up with TRBD2. The sequence was obtained from an adult in good health. The CDR3 loop reads CASSPRLAGGNLETQYF. Here the CDR3 DNA reads TGTGCCAGCAGCCCCCGGCTAGCGGGGGGAAATCTAGAGACCCAGTACTTC.